The 32 T cell receptor beta chains given below trace back to one sample, sequenced in a study of blood T cell repertoires in COVID-19. Here immunoSEQ multiplex PCR was the method, and the copy in TCRdb shows in-frame clones only, minus some. The sample yields about 300,000 clones, roughly 88% seen once. The sample consisted of peripheral blood. The receptors shown here come from a woman aged 30 to 39 with COVID-19, enrolled during active disease.

The genes are TRBV7-9 and TRBJ2-1; D not certain. The germline V and J ends were trimmed by 6 bases and 8 bases, with 11 bases remaining between them. Per germline, CDR1 SEHNR and CDR2 FQNEAQ (reference sequence). The CDR3 is 12 amino acids. The CDR3 sequence: CASRVEAHEQFF. In DNA, the CDR3 is TGTGCCAGCAGGGTAGAGGCCCATGAGCAGTTCTTC. Supplemented by reference TRBV7-9 and TRBJ2-1, the full variable domain reads DTGVSQNPRHKITKRGQNVTFRCDPISEHNRLYWYRQTLGQGPEFLTYFQNEAQLEKSRLLSDRFSAERPKGSFSTLEIQRTEQGDSAMYLCASRVEAHEQFFGPGTRLTVL.

This chain joins TRBV10-3 and TRBJ1-1; D is unresolved. V lost 6 bases, J lost 8 bases, and 10 bases lay in between. This CDR3 has 11 amino acids. Germline V CDR1 and CDR2: ENHRY, SYGVKD. Here the CDR3 reads CAIRQDSEAFF. The DNA of the CDR3 is TGTGCCATCAGGCAGGACTCAGAAGCTTTCTTT.

The rearrangement uses TRBV3-1 (or the pseudogene TRBV3-2) and TRBJ1-2, with D maybe TRBD1 (6 bases). The germline gives CDR1 LGHDT, CDR2 YNNKEL (reference sequence). This CDR3 contains 15 residues. V was trimmed by 5 bases and J by 6 bases, leaving 19 bases between them. CDR3 sequence reads: CASSGLTGRIDGYTF. The CDR3 nucleotides read TGTGCCAGCAGCGGACTTACAGGGAGAATTGATGGCTACACCTTC.

This clone occurred a few times. The gene calls are TRBV7-9 and TRBJ1-1; unclear D gene. Germline V lookup: CDR1 SEHNR, CDR2 FQNEAQ (reference sequence). This CDR3 is built from 13 residues. V dropped 1 base and J dropped 4 bases, with 7 bases sitting between them. The DNA for the CDR3 is TGTGCCAGCAGCTTAGGATACGGCACTGAAGCTTTCTTT. As protein: CASSLGYGTEAFF.

The CDR3 bases are TGCGCCAGCAGCCAAGGCCTGTGGGGGGGCCGTGACACCGGGGAGCTGTTTTTT. This codes for CASSQGLWGGRDTGELFF. The V gene is TRBV4-1, the J gene TRBJ2-2; TRBD2 might be the D (7 bases). From germline, CDR1 is MGHRA and CDR2 YSYEKL. The germline V and J ends were trimmed by 1 base and 3 bases, with 18 bases remaining between them. The CDR3 consists of 18 residues.

CDR3 coding DNA: TGTGCCAGCGGGAGGACCGGGGAGCTGTTTTTT. Its protein is CASGRTGELFF. V is TRBV6-5 and J is TRBJ2-2; D is possibly TRBD2 (6 bases). The CDR3 is 11 residues long. Germline V lookup: CDR1 MNHEY, CDR2 SVGAGI. Trimming pared 8 bases from V and 5 bases from J, leaving 6 bases between.

The rearrangement uses TRBV5-4 and TRBJ2-1, with a possible D match to TRBD1 (6 bases). Between the trimmed V and J ends, which lost 0 bases and 4 bases, there was a span of 11 bases. Germline loops: CDR1 SGHNT, CDR2 YYREEE (reference sequence). This CDR3 has 15 amino acids. The CDR3 reads CASSLDPGTYNEQFF. In DNA, the CDR3 is TGTGCCAGCAGCTTGGATCCAGGGACATACAATGAGCAGTTCTTC.

V gene TRBV19 combines with J gene TRBJ1-4; a weak D match, TRBD1 (6 bases). Trimming took 4 bases from V and 3 from J, leaving 15 bases between them. The CDR3 runs 16 residues. CDR1 and CDR2 (germline): LNHDA, SQIVND (reference sequence). CDR3 sequence reads: CASSKSGAGANEKLFF. The CDR3 DNA sequence: TGTGCCAGTAGTAAATCAGGGGCCGGGGCTAATGAAAAACTGTTTTTT.

The rearrangement uses TRBV25-1 and TRBJ1-1; 7 nucleotides match TRBD1. This CDR3 is 13 amino acids long. Germline V gene lookup returns CDR1 MGHDK and CDR2 SYGVNS. V lost 9 bases to trimming and J lost 5 bases; unmatched junction nucleotides: 9. CDR3 residues: CASRQGGVTEAFF. CDR3 coding DNA: TGTGCCAGTAGACAGGGTGGTGTTACTGAAGCTTTCTTT.

The chain couples TRBV28 to TRBJ2-1, with no clear D. The V end lost 7 bases, the J end lost 4 bases, and 5 bases lay between the germline ends. Germline assignment: CDR1 MDHEN and CDR2 SYDVKM. The CDR3 consists of 11 residues. This CDR3 is CASNSYNEQFF. DNA for the CDR3: TGTGCCAGCAACTCGTACAATGAGCAGTTCTTC.

The V gene is TRBV7-8, the J gene TRBJ2-5; TRBD1 matches at 8 bases. The J segment lost 5 bases and the V segment lost 5 bases, leaving 10 bases of the junction unmatched. In germline, CDR1 is SGHVS, CDR2 FQNEAQ. This CDR3 is 15 amino acids long. CDR3 nucleotide sequence: TGTGCCAGCAGCCAAGGACAGGGCACGGGGGAGACCCAGTACTTC. Protein product: CASSQGQGTGETQYF.

The rearrangement joins TRBV11-2 to TRBJ1-1; D is unresolved. The ends were cut back, 1 base at V and 1 base at J, with 10 bases in the middle. In germline, CDR1 is SGHAT, CDR2 FQNNGV. This CDR3 contains 15 residues. The CDR3 nucleotides read TGTGCCAGCAGCTTAGGTTGGGGAGGGAACACTGAAGCTTTCTTT. It specifies CASSLGWGGNTEAFF.

This chain joins TRBV9 and TRBJ1-1; a possible D gene is TRBD1 (5 bases). Germline V gene data show CDR1 as SGDLS and CDR2 as YYNGEE. V shed 1 base and J shed 2 bases, with 9 bases lying between them. This CDR3 comprises 14 residues. The CDR3 sequence is CASSVLGVNTEAFF. In nucleotides, the CDR3 is TGTGCCAGCAGCGTATTAGGGGTTAACACTGAAGCTTTCTTT.

The chain carries TRBV28 and TRBJ1-4; 11 bases are a match to TRBD1. J gave up 6 bases and V 2 bases, and 14 bases lay outside the gene matches. The CDR3 extends over 19 amino acids. Germline V gene sequence: CDR1 MDHEN, CDR2 SYDVKM. Here the CDR3 reads CASSLRGLYGTGGDEKLFF. The DNA for the CDR3 is TGTGCCAGCAGTTTAAGGGGACTTTACGGGACAGGGGGGGATGAAAAACTGTTTTTT.

The chain couples TRBV6-5 to TRBJ1-2, with D possibly matching TRBD1 (5 bases). The CDR3 spans 12 residues. V lost 6 bases to trimming and J lost 4 bases, with 9 bases between them. Germline CDR1 is MNHEY and CDR2 is SVGAGI. Written as DNA, the CDR3 is TGTGCCAGCAGCAAGGGGTTCTATGGCTACACCTTC. Protein: CASSKGFYGYTF.

The chain joins TRBV6-5 to TRBJ1-1; D is unresolved. Trimming shortened V by 8 bases and J by 0 bases, and 13 bases separated the two germline ends. This CDR3 contains 14 residues. CDR1 MNHEY and CDR2 SVGAGI come from the germline V gene. The CDR3 DNA reads TGTGCCAGCGCCCTGTCGGGAATGAACACTGAAGCTTTCTTT. Residues: CASALSGMNTEAFF.

The chain carries TRBV7-2 and TRBJ2-2; 11 nucleotides match TRBD2. Germline V gene sequence: CDR1 SGHTA, CDR2 FQGNSA. The length of the CDR3 is 16 residues. J gave up 4 bases and V 1 base, and 2 bases lay outside the gene matches. The DNA of the CDR3 is TGTGCCAGCAGCTTAGGTGGGACTAGCGGCACCGGGGAGCTGTTTTTT. Translating it yields CASSLGGTSGTGELFF.

The chain links TRBV28 to TRBJ2-7; D uncertain. CDR3 length: 10 amino acids. Deletions cut 11 bases from V and 6 bases from J, with 11 bases between. Germline CDR1 is MDHEN and CDR2 is SYDVKM. CDR3 bases: TGTGCCCGGCAGGCCGGCGAGCAGTACGTC. Its translation is CARQAGEQYV.

The gene calls are TRBV12-3 or TRBV12-4 and TRBJ2-7; 9 bases are a match to TRBD1. CDR3 length: 13 amino acids. With 6 bases clipped from V and 5 bases from J, the junction kept 5 bases outside the gene matches. The CDR3 reads CASSGTGYNEQYF. In DNA, the CDR3 is TGTGCCAGCAGCGGGACAGGGTATAACGAGCAGTACTTC.

V gene TRBV11-2 combines with J gene TRBJ1-3; D is perhaps TRBD1 (6 bases). This CDR3 has 14 amino acids. V lost 2 bases and J 6 bases, leaving 11 bases between the germline ends. Germline V CDR1 and CDR2: SGHAT, FQNNGV. CDR3 sequence: CASSLTGHANTIYF. The CDR3 DNA sequence: TGTGCCAGCAGCTTAACGGGACATGCAAACACCATATATTTT. Drawing the rest from reference TRBV11-2 and TRBJ1-3, the complete variable domain is EAGVAQSPRYKIIEKRQSVAFWCNPISGHATLYWYQQILGQGPKLLIQFQNNGVVDDSQLPKDRFSAERLKGVDSTLKIQPAKLEDSAVYLCASSLTGHANTIYFGEGSWLTVV.

Here the CDR3 DNA reads TGTGCCAGCAGTCCCACAAGTGACAGGGGAGTATATCAGCCCCAGCATTTT. Translated: CASSPTSDRGVYQPQHF. The V call is TRBV6-6, the J call TRBJ1-5; the match to TRBD1 covers 8 bases. V lost 5 bases to trimming and J lost 5 bases; unmatched junction nucleotides: 14. This CDR3 has 17 amino acids. Germline CDR1 and CDR2: MNHNY and SVGAGI (reference sequence).

CDR3 bases: TGTGCCAGCAGCCCCATCCTCAGGGTTAACACTGAAGCTTTCTTT. Translated, it gives CASSPILRVNTEAFF. This chain uses TRBV27 with TRBJ1-1; a possible D gene is TRBD1 (5 bases). The CDR3 sequence is 15 residues long. In germline, CDR1 is MNHEY, CDR2 SMNVEV (reference sequence). V was pared by 6 bases and J by 2 bases, with 16 bases between.

The chain combines TRBV11-2 with TRBJ1-5, with a tentative D call TRBD1 (5 bases). Trimming shortened V by 5 bases and J by 4 bases, and 12 bases separated the two germline ends. This CDR3 is 14 amino acids long. The germline gives CDR1 SGHAT, CDR2 FQNNGV. CDR3 residues: CASSLGLNNQPQHF. The DNA for the CDR3 is TGTGCCAGCAGCCTGGGACTCAATAATCAGCCCCAGCATTTT.

The genes are TRBV27 and TRBJ2-3, with 14 bases fitting TRBD2. CDR1 and CDR2 (germline): MNHEY, SMNVEV (reference sequence). CDR3 size: 17 residues. J gave up 1 base and V 5 bases, and 5 bases lay outside the gene matches. In DNA, the CDR3 is TGTGCCAGCAGTGTCCTGACTAGCGGGGGGGGCACAGATACGCAGTATTTT. It encodes CASSVLTSGGGTDTQYF.

The V and J genes are TRBV2 and TRBJ2-2; TRBD2 is a possible D gene (6 bases). The CDR3 has 16 residues. V was clipped by 5 bases and J by 2 bases, with 15 bases between them. Germline assignment: CDR1 SNHLY and CDR2 FYNNEI. The CDR3 loop is CASSQGGSHNTGELFF. For the CDR3, the DNA is TGTGCCAGCAGTCAAGGAGGGAGTCACAACACCGGGGAGCTGTTTTTT.

This clone has a handful of counts. The chain uses TRBV11-2 and TRBJ1-6; 7 bases align to TRBD1. There are 16 residues in the CDR3. Germline CDR1 is SGHAT and CDR2 is FQNNGV. V was pared by 5 bases and J by 1 base, with 5 bases of the junction left unmatched. CDR3 DNA: TGTGCCAGCAGCGGGACAGCAGATTCCTATAATTCACCCCTCCACTTT. Protein product: CASSGTADSYNSPLHF.

To note about this clone: The same CDR3 also results from other DNA sequences found in this sample. V and J are TRBV5-1 and TRBJ1-2; 8 bases are a match to TRBD1. In germline, CDR1 is SGHRS, CDR2 YFSETQ. With 4 bases clipped from V and 7 bases from J, the junction kept 6 bases outside the gene matches. The CDR3 covers 13 residues. The CDR3: CASSPGTGGGYTF. DNA for the CDR3: TGCGCCAGCAGCCCGGGGACAGGAGGTGGCTACACCTTC.

J is TRBJ2-2 and V is TRBV19; no clear D gene. This CDR3 contains 15 residues. Trimming removed 8 bases at V and 2 bases at J, with 15 bases between. Germline V gene lookup returns CDR1 LNHDA and CDR2 SQIVND (reference sequence). CDR3 loop: CASSQMVLNTGELFF. DNA of the CDR3: TGTGCCAGTTCGCAAATGGTCCTAAACACCGGGGAGCTGTTTTTT. Full variable domain (outside the CDR3, taken from reference TRBV19 and TRBJ2-2): DGGITQSPKYLFRKEGQNVTLSCEQNLNHDAMYWYRQDPGQGLRLIYYSQIVNDFQKGDIAEGYSVSREKKESFPLTVTSAQKNPTAFYLCASSQMVLNTGELFFGEGSRLTVL.

The V gene is TRBV7-8, the J gene TRBJ2-2, with 8 bases fitting TRBD1. V lost 3 bases to trimming and J lost 7 bases; unmatched junction nucleotides: 13. Germline loops: CDR1 SGHVS, CDR2 FQNEAQ. CDR3 length: 17 amino acids. As DNA, the CDR3 is TGTGCCAGCAGCTTCTTCGCTGGACAGGGAGGCGGCGGGGAGCTGTTTTTT. Encoded protein: CASSFFAGQGGGGELFF.

The chain links TRBV4-1 to TRBJ1-1; 10 nucleotides agree with TRBD1. The CDR3 is made up of 14 amino acids. In germline, CDR1 is MGHRA, CDR2 YSYEKL. With 7 bases clipped from V and 5 bases from J, the junction kept 7 bases outside the gene matches. CDR3 coding DNA: TGCGCCAGCACGGACAGGGGGAGAGGGACTGAAGCTTTCTTT. Its translation: CASTDRGRGTEAFF.

The chain couples TRBV24-1 to TRBJ2-5; 9 bases match TRBD1. V gave up 4 bases and J gave up 3 bases; unmatched junction bases: 8. The CDR3 is 16 amino acids. The germline V gene encodes CDR1 KGHDR and CDR2 SFDVKD. CDR3 sequence: CATSDPGQGGEETQYF. CDR3 bases: TGTGCCACCAGTGACCCGGGACAGGGAGGCGAAGAGACCCAGTACTTC.

This clone has only a few counts. This chain connects TRBV12-3 or TRBV12-4 to TRBJ2-2, with D possibly matching TRBD2 (5 bases). The CDR3 covers 13 residues. Trimming took 3 bases from V and 6 from J, leaving 8 bases between them. CDR3 loop: CASSFAEAGELFF. CDR3 sequence (DNA): TGTGCCAGCAGTTTCGCGGAGGCCGGGGAGCTGTTTTTT.